The present T cell receptor beta chain was sequenced within a study of cytomegalovirus exposure and HLA in healthy donors. In the PCR, 60 Vbeta and 13 Jbeta primers were used. Sequenced by immunoSEQ multiplex PCR; TCRdb stores in-frame clones only, minus some. This sample lists fewer than 100,000 clones; its ten largest clones have about 0.5%. Points from the study as a whole: Donors belonging to an Asian-associated ancestry cluster reportedly showed fewer N-insertions in productive TCRs than the approximately 640-donor mean, according to what a later analysis found. Presence/absence analyses assumed roughly uniform sequencing depth across donors. Earlier analysis found most TCR beta V segments productive about 87% or about 30% of the time. In vitro confirmation showed a few CMV-associated chains to be CMV antigen specific.

Germline V gene lookup returns CDR1 SGHAT and CDR2 FQNNGV. The CDR3 runs 14 residues. V was pared by 5 bases and J by 4 bases, with 6 bases of the junction left unmatched. Notes on this clone: Its specificity is unknown.

The chain links TRBV11-2 to TRBJ2-7, with 9 bases aligning to TRBD1. The sample comprised PBMCs. The TCR originated in a man over 45 in good health and CMV-seronegative. The CDR3 loop is CASSRLQGAYEQYF. For the CDR3, the DNA is TGTGCCAGCAGCCGGTTACAGGGGGCTTACGAGCAGTACTTC. The full variable domain, completed using reference TRBV11-2 and TRBJ2-7, is EAGVAQSPRYKIIEKRQSVAFWCNPISGHATLYWYQQILGQGPKLLIQFQNNGVVDDSQLPKDRFSAERLKGVDSTLKIQPAKLEDSAVYLCASSRLQGAYEQYFGPGTRLTVT.